What follows are 11 T cell receptor beta chains derived from one specimen sequenced in a study of blood T cell repertoires in COVID-19. Profiled with immunoSEQ multiplex PCR; TCRdb holds only in-frame clones, not every one. The sample carries about 32,000 clones, about 86% recorded once. Sample: peripheral blood. Receptor source: a woman older than 75 with active or convalescent COVID-19.

This chain connects TRBV7-8 to TRBJ1-3, with unresolved D. V was shortened by 5 bases and J by 0 bases, with 11 bases between the two germline ends. CDR1 SGHVS and CDR2 FQNEAQ come from the germline V gene. This CDR3 has 15 amino acids. The CDR3, as DNA: TGTGCCAGCAGCCGAAATTCGTACTCTGGAAACACCATATATTTT. Protein sequence: CASSRNSYSGNTIYF.

J is TRBJ1-6 and V is TRBV24-1, with 7 bases matching TRBD1. Germline V gene sequence: CDR1 KGHDR, CDR2 SFDVKD. This CDR3 comprises 16 residues. J lost 4 bases, V lost 3 bases, and 5 bases had no gene match. In DNA form, the CDR3 reads TGTGCCACCAGTGATCGGACAGGCCTTTATAATTCACCCCTCCACTTT. Its protein product is CATSDRTGLYNSPLHF.

This clone occurred a few times. This rearrangement joins TRBV4-3 to TRBJ2-2; 7 bases line up with TRBD2. The CDR3 contains 16 residues. Per germline, CDR1 LGHNA and CDR2 YSLEER. After removal of 3 bases from V and 4 bases from J, the junction contained 8 bases not matched to a gene. Here the CDR3 DNA reads TGCGCCAGCAGCCAGACTAGCCCTCCCCGCACCGGGGAGCTGTTTTTT. Translated: CASSQTSPPRTGELFF.

The chain employs TRBV7-2 and TRBJ1-2, with no clear D. The CDR3 length is 13 residues. With 1 base removed from V and 7 bases from J, the gap between germline ends came to 10 bases. CDR1 is SGHTA, CDR2 FQGNSA, per germline. CDR3 sequence: CASSLDSFGGYTF. For the CDR3, the DNA is TGTGCCAGCAGCTTAGACAGCTTTGGTGGCTACACCTTC. The full variable domain, its missing parts supplied by reference TRBV7-2 and TRBJ1-2, is GAGVSQSPSNKVTEKGKDVELRCDPISGHTALYWYRQSLGQGLEFLIYFQGNSAPDKSGLPSDRFSAERTGGSVSTLTIQRTQQEDSAVYLCASSLDSFGGYTFGSGTRLTVV.

The chain employs TRBV7-3 and TRBJ2-3; D call uncertain. The ends were cut back, 1 base at V and 6 bases at J, with 8 bases in the middle. The germline CDR1 and CDR2 sequences are SGHTA and FQGTGA. The CDR3 consists of 13 residues. CDR3 nucleotide sequence: TGTGCCAGCAGCTTAAATCGTCCTGATACGCAGTATTTT. Translated, it gives CASSLNRPDTQYF.

In this sample, this clone turned up once. The V gene is TRBV28, the J gene TRBJ2-3, with 10 bases identical to TRBD2. Germline V gene data show CDR1 as MDHEN and CDR2 as SYDVKM. This CDR3 has 16 residues. V lost 4 bases and J lost 4; bases outside the gene matches: 8. CDR3 coding DNA: TGTGCCAGCAGTTCCCGAGCGGGAGGGGGGGCAGATACGCAGTATTTT. Translation gives CASSSRAGGGADTQYF.

This chain connects TRBV6-5 to TRBJ2-2; 8 bases align to TRBD1. The germline V gene has CDR1 MNHEY and CDR2 SVGAGI. Unmatched junction bases numbered 4, after V lost 5 bases and J lost 2 bases. The length of the CDR3 is 15 residues. CDR3 residues: CASSTTGVNTGELFF. In nucleotides, the CDR3 is TGTGCCAGCAGTACGACAGGGGTAAACACCGGGGAGCTGTTTTTT.

This clone was observed once. The V call is TRBV6-5, the J call TRBJ1-2; D unclear. Between the trimmed V and J ends, which lost 6 bases and 4 bases, there was a span of 15 bases. The germline gives CDR1 MNHEY, CDR2 SVGAGI. CDR3 length: 14 residues. CDR3: CASRPAGLGYGYTF. CDR3 coding DNA: TGTGCCAGCAGACCCGCTGGACTAGGCTATGGCTACACCTTC.

This clone came up once. This sequence joins TRBV4-1 and TRBJ2-1; possibly TRBD2 for D (7 bases). CDR1 is MGHRA and CDR2 is YSYEKL in the germline V gene. This CDR3 has 16 residues. V lost 4 bases and J lost 4, with 17 bases in between. The CDR3 loop is CASSPRGAGVYNEQFF. CDR3 coding DNA: TGCGCCAGCAGCCCCCGGGGGGCCGGGGTGTACAATGAGCAGTTCTTC.

This chain joins TRBV10-2 and TRBJ1-5; 10 bases are a match to TRBD1. J lost 1 base, V lost 4 bases, and 4 bases had no gene match. The CDR3 contains 16 residues. In germline, CDR1 is WSHSY, CDR2 SAAADI. The CDR3 loop is CASSGGQGTSNQPQHF. In DNA, the CDR3 is TGCGCCAGCAGTGGGGGACAGGGGACAAGCAATCAGCCCCAGCATTTT.

This clone was recorded once. The CDR3 DNA is TGTGCCAGCAGTTTACCCTTTCGCCCGTCAGGGTCCTACAATGAGCAGTTCTTC. It codes for CASSLPFRPSGSYNEQFF. The chain carries TRBV28 and TRBJ2-1; possibly TRBD1 for D (5 bases). The CDR3 loop spans 18 amino acids. The germline V and J ends were trimmed by 2 bases and 1 base, with 18 bases remaining between them. Germline CDR1 MDHEN, CDR2 SYDVKM.